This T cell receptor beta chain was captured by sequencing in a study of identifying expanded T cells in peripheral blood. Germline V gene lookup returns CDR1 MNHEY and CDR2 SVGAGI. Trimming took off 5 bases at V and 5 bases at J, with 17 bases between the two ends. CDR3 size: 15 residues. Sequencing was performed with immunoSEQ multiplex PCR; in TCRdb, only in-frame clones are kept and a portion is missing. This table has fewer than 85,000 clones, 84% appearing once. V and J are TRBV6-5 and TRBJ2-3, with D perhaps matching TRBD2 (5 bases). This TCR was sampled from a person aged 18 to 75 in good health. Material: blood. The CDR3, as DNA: TGTGCCAGCAGTAGGGTGGCAGGAGGAGTAGATACGCAGTATTTT. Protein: CASSRVAGGVDTQYF.